A selection of T cell receptor beta chains follows, all from one sample in a study of shared clonotypes between healthy human individuals. Using immunoSEQ multiplex PCR, the repertoire was profiled, and TCRdb retains in-frame clones only, with some absent. This table holds approximately 2.3 million clones, more than 80% found once. Sequencing input: naive CD4+ T cells from PBMCs. These TCRs come from a man younger than 35 in good health. Some clones in this sample may be carry-over from other donors' samples. Both conserved end residues are part of each CDR3. Each record gives: clone size, CDR3 length, D gene, J gene, V gene, CDR3 protein, CDR3 DNA. A D gene is named only where the DNA matches it firmly. Only some rows state a clone size, as once, few, many or a class for expanded clones.

clone size: .
CDR3 length: 18
D gene: TRBD2
J gene: TRBJ2-1
V gene: TRBV28
CDR3 protein: CASSLWTSGGSSYNEQFF
CDR3 DNA: TGTGCCAGCAGTTTATGGACTAGCGGGGGGAGCTCCTACAATGAGCAGTTCTTC

clone size: .
CDR3 length: 12
D gene: .
J gene: TRBJ1-2
V gene: TRBV19
CDR3 protein: CASRFITNGYTF
CDR3 DNA: TGTGCCAGTAGGTTCATTACGAATGGCTACACCTTC

clone size: .
CDR3 length: 16
D gene: TRBD2
J gene: TRBJ2-5
V gene: TRBV5-1
CDR3 protein: CASSKGLAGGVETQYF
CDR3 DNA: TGCGCCAGCAGCAAGGGACTAGCGGGAGGAGTGGAGACCCAGTACTTC

clone size: .
CDR3 length: 15
D gene: TRBD1
J gene: TRBJ1-5
V gene: TRBV19
CDR3 protein: CASSVGGGSNQPQHF
CDR3 DNA: TGTGCCAGTAGCGTAGGGGGCGGTAGCAATCAGCCCCAGCATTTT

clone size: .
CDR3 length: 14
D gene: TRBD1
J gene: TRBJ1-1
V gene: TRBV29-1
CDR3 protein: CSVRDRRTNTEAFF
CDR3 DNA: TGCAGCGTGAGGGACAGACGAACTAACACTGAAGCTTTCTTT

clone size: .
CDR3 length: 16
D gene: .
J gene: TRBJ2-7
V gene: TRBV15
CDR3 protein: CATSRDASGDYYEQYF
CDR3 DNA: TGTGCCACCAGCAGAGATGCTTCAGGGGATTACTACGAGCAGTACTTC

clone size: .
CDR3 length: 13
D gene: .
J gene: TRBJ2-5
V gene: TRBV5-8
CDR3 protein: CASSFYSPETQYF
CDR3 DNA: TGTGCCAGCAGCTTCTACAGCCCAGAGACCCAGTACTTC

clone size: .
CDR3 length: 16
D gene: .
J gene: TRBJ1-5
V gene: TRBV6-1
CDR3 protein: CASSDVGAYSNQPQHF
CDR3 DNA: TGTGCCAGCAGTGATGTCGGGGCTTATAGCAATCAGCCCCAGCATTTT

clone size: few
CDR3 length: 10
D gene: TRBD1
J gene: TRBJ1-1
V gene: TRBV7-9
CDR3 protein: CACTGAEAFF
CDR3 DNA: TGTGCCTGCACAGGGGCTGAAGCTTTCTTT

clone size: .
CDR3 length: 11
D gene: .
J gene: TRBJ2-5
V gene: TRBV19
CDR3 protein: CASGFKETQYF
CDR3 DNA: TGTGCCAGTGGGTTCAAAGAGACCCAGTACTTC

clone size: .
CDR3 length: 15
D gene: TRBD2
J gene: TRBJ2-1
V gene: TRBV5-1
CDR3 protein: CASSRGLLAGGEQFF
CDR3 DNA: TGCGCCAGCAGCCGAGGCTTACTAGCGGGAGGTGAGCAGTTCTTC

clone size: .
CDR3 length: 13
D gene: .
J gene: TRBJ2-7
V gene: TRBV5-8
CDR3 protein: CASSQGQPYEQYF
CDR3 DNA: TGTGCCAGCAGCCAAGGACAGCCCTACGAGCAGTACTTC

clone size: .
CDR3 length: 13
D gene: .
J gene: TRBJ2-1
V gene: TRBV21-1
CDR3 protein: CASSSRDDNEQFF
CDR3 DNA: TGTGCCAGCAGCTCCCGGGACGACAATGAGCAGTTCTTC

clone size: once
CDR3 length: 13
D gene: TRBD1
J gene: TRBJ2-7
V gene: TRBV29-1
CDR3 protein: CSVEGGQGNEQYF
CDR3 DNA: TGCAGCGTTGAAGGGGGACAGGGGAACGAGCAGTACTTC

clone size: .
CDR3 length: 16
D gene: TRBD2
J gene: TRBJ2-2
V gene: TRBV18
CDR3 protein: CASSPPGGTSTGELFF
CDR3 DNA: TGTGCCAGCTCACCACCGGGGGGGACGTCCACCGGGGAGCTGTTTTTT

clone size: .
CDR3 length: 15
D gene: .
J gene: TRBJ2-3
V gene: TRBV5-4
CDR3 protein: CASSLGGVGTDTQYF
CDR3 DNA: TGTGCCAGCAGCTTAGGAGGCGTGGGCACAGATACGCAGTATTTT

clone size: .
CDR3 length: 13
D gene: .
J gene: TRBJ1-2
V gene: TRBV19
CDR3 protein: CASSETANYGYTF
CDR3 DNA: TGTGCCAGTAGTGAAACAGCTAACTATGGCTACACCTTC